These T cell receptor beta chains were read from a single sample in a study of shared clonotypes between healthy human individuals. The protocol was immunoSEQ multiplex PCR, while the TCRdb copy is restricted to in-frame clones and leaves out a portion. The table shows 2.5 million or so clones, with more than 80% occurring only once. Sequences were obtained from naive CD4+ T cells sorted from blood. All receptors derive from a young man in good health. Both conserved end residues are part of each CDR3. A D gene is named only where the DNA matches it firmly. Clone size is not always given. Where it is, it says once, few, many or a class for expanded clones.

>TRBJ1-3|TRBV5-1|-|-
CASSLVSGAGNTIYF
TGCGCCAGCAGCTTGGTATCAGGGGCTGGAAACACCATATATTTT
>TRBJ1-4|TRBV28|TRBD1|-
CASSLDRGLVEKLFF
TGTGCCAGCAGTTTGGACAGGGGGCTCGTTGAAAAACTGTTTTTT
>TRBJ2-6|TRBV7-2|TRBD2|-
CASSLWRLAGVGANVLTF
TGTGCCAGCAGCTTATGGCGGCTAGCGGGAGTTGGGGCCAACGTCCTGACTTTC
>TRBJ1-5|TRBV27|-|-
CASKAVSYSNQPQHF
TGTGCCAGCAAGGCAGTTAGTTATAGCAATCAGCCCCAGCATTTT
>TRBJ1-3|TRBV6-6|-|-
CASSYSGVSGNTIYF
TGTGCCAGCAGTTACTCAGGGGTCTCTGGAAACACCATATATTTT
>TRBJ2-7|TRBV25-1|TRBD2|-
CASSASSGTSGEQYF
TGTGCCAGCAGTGCATCTAGCGGAACCTCAGGAGAGCAGTACTTC
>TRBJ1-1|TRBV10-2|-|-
CASQDGFTEAFF
TGCGCCAGCCAGGACGGGTTCACTGAAGCTTTCTTT
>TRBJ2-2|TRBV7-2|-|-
CASSLVGGEELFF
TGTGCCAGCAGCTTAGTGGGGGGTGAGGAGCTGTTTTTT
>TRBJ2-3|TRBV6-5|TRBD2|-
CASSYTGGPSDTQYF
TGTGCCAGCAGTTACACGGGAGGGCCCTCAGATACGCAGTATTTT
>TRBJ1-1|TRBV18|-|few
CASSLWMANTEAFF
TGTGCCAGCTCACTCTGGATGGCGAACACTGAAGCTTTCTTT
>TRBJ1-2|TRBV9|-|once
CASSVGGSVYGYTF
TGTGCCAGCAGCGTAGGGGGAAGCGTCTATGGCTACACCTTC
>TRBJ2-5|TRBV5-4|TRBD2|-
CASSIGLAGQETQYF
TGTGCCAGCAGCATCGGACTAGCGGGGCAAGAGACCCAGTACTTC
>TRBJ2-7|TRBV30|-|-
CAWSGGHEQYF
TGTGCCTGGAGCGGGGGCCACGAGCAGTACTTC
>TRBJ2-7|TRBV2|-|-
CASNAVPVRNEQYF
TGTGCCAGCAACGCCGTGCCGGTCCGCAACGAGCAGTACTTC
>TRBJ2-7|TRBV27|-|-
CASSSHRLSSSYEQYF
TGTGCCAGCAGTTCCCACAGGTTATCAAGCTCCTACGAGCAGTACTTC
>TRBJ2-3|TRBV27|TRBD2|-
CASSLGLAGGKDTQYF
TGTGCCAGCAGTTTAGGACTAGCGGGGGGGAAAGATACGCAGTATTTT
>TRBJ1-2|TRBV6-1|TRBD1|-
CASSEAIGQATYGYTF
TGTGCCAGCAGTGAAGCCATAGGACAGGCGACCTATGGCTACACCTTC
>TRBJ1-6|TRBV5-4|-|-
CASAVAGSSPLHF
TGTGCCAGCGCCGTGGCAGGGAGTTCACCCCTCCACTTT
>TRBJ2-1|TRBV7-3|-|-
CASSLNPGAEQFF
TGTGCCAGCAGCTTAAACCCAGGGGCTGAGCAGTTCTTC
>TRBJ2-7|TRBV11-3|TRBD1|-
CASSLGTGLGYEQYF
TGTGCCAGCAGCTTGGGGACAGGGCTAGGCTACGAGCAGTACTTC
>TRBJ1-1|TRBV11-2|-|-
CASSKRGLGSTEAFF
TGTGCCAGCAGCAAGCGGGGCCTTGGGAGCACTGAAGCTTTCTTT
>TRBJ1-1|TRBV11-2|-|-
CASTAYMNTEAFF
TGTGCCAGCACAGCCTATATGAACACTGAAGCTTTCTTT
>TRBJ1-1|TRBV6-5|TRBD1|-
CASSGQGNTEAFF
TGTGCCAGCAGTGGACAGGGTAACACTGAAGCTTTCTTT
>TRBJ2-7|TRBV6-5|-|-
CASSYSGRSSYEQYF
TGTGCCAGCAGTTACTCGGGCAGGTCCAGCTACGAGCAGTACTTC